This TCR beta chain originates from a study of blood T cell repertoires in COVID-19. Overall study context: Spain, Italy and the United States supplied samples that represented acute and convalescent COVID-19. T cells, B-cell-depleted T cells, or PBMCs supplied cDNA or gDNA.

The CDR3 runs to 13 residues. V was clipped by 6 bases and J by 2 bases, with 8 bases between them. CDR1 is MDHEN and CDR2 is SYDVKM in the germline V gene. Per the original data handling: Amplification of reference gene primers was used by the study to estimate nucleated cell counts. Data came from immunoSEQ multiplex PCR; TCRdb stores just in-frame clones and leaves some out. The D gene and trimming were derived from the DNA, and the V and J assignments and clone size from that table. Of under 200,000 clones in the sample, over 80% are singletons; the top ten hold about 6.5%. Remarks on this clone: The same CDR3 arises from other DNA sequences in this sample as well.

The specimen sequenced was peripheral blood. This TCR was recovered from a woman aged 40 to 50 with acute or convalescent COVID-19. This chain connects TRBV28 to TRBJ2-1; D ambiguous. The CDR3 DNA reads as TGTGCCAGCAGCCTCGACACCTACAATGAGCAGTTCTTC. The encoded protein is CASSLDTYNEQFF.